What follows are 16 T cell receptor beta chains derived from one specimen sequenced in a study of beta chain features in type 1 diabetes. Expressed TCRB transcripts were sequenced after all isolated RNA was converted to cDNA. The data were produced by immunoSEQ multiplex PCR, yet TCRdb's version contains in-frame clones alone and is incomplete. The repertoire holds a few hundred thousand clones, 25% to 30% seen once, with more than 3% in the top ten. Sequencing used central memory CD4+ T cells from blood. These receptors were obtained from a man aged 30 to 45 in good health.

The genes are TRBV7-2 and TRBJ2-7; 8 positions agree with TRBD2. CDR1 is SGHTA, CDR2 FQGNSA, per germline. V lost 1 base, J lost 0 bases, and 2 bases stayed unmatched. The CDR3 contains 15 residues. The CDR3 loop reads CASSLERGSSYEQYF. For the CDR3, the DNA is TGTGCCAGCAGCTTAGAGCGGGGGAGCTCCTACGAGCAGTACTTC.

The gene calls are TRBV2 and TRBJ1-1; D gene unclear. From germline, CDR1 is SNHLY and CDR2 FYNNEI. Trimming cost V 7 bases and J 1 base, with 13 bases left between them. This CDR3 spans 14 amino acids. The CDR3 reads CASTLSRRNTEAFF. CDR3 DNA: TGTGCCAGCACATTAAGTCGCAGGAACACTGAAGCTTTCTTT.

This clone was recorded a few times. This chain connects TRBV20-1 to TRBJ2-1; D is perhaps TRBD1 (5 bases). The CDR3 spans 11 residues. The ends were cut back, 3 bases at V and 6 bases at J, with 6 bases in the middle. From germline, CDR1 is DFQATT and CDR2 SNEGSKA (reference sequence). The CDR3 DNA reads as TGCAGTGCTAGCGACAGCAATGAGCAGTTCTTC. Protein product: CSASDSNEQFF.

This chain connects TRBV6-5 to TRBJ2-1, with 7 bases aligning to TRBD1. The germline gives CDR1 MNHEY, CDR2 SVGAGI. This CDR3 region has 12 residues. V gave up 6 bases and J gave up 6 bases; unmatched junction bases: 2. CDR3 sequence: CASRRTGNEQFF. The DNA for the CDR3 is TGTGCCAGCAGACGGACAGGCAATGAGCAGTTCTTC.

The chain recombines TRBV11-2 with TRBJ1-5; TRBD1 is a possible D gene (6 bases). CDR1 and CDR2 (germline): SGHAT, FQNNGV. V lost 4 bases and J 3 bases, leaving 7 bases between the germline ends. This CDR3 spans 13 amino acids. The CDR3: CASSWTDNQPQHF. CDR3 in DNA: TGTGCCAGCAGCTGGACAGACAATCAGCCCCAGCATTTT.

This clone has more than one count but fewer than ten. This chain uses TRBV11-2 with TRBJ2-1, with 8 bases aligning to TRBD2. The CDR3 has 17 residues. The J segment lost 4 bases and the V segment lost 5 bases, leaving 13 bases of the junction unmatched. The germline V gene has CDR1 SGHAT and CDR2 FQNNGV. The DNA for the CDR3 is TGTGCCAGCAGCCCCTTGCGGGGGGCTTCCCAATACAATGAGCAGTTCTTC. It specifies CASSPLRGASQYNEQFF.

This clone came up many times. The J gene is TRBJ2-1, the V gene TRBV4-1, with 10 bases that match TRBD2. Germline V lookup: CDR1 MGHRA, CDR2 YSYEKL. The CDR3 contains 17 residues. V was pared by 1 base and J by 5 bases, with 8 bases of the junction left unmatched. DNA for the CDR3: TGCGCCAGCAGCCAAGGCCCTAGCGGGAGTGGTAACAATGAGCAGTTCTTC. Translated, it gives CASSQGPSGSGNNEQFF.

The chain links TRBV5-1 to TRBJ2-5, with 7 bases that match TRBD1. The trim removed 3 bases at V and 5 bases at J, leaving 7 bases unmatched. Germline loops: CDR1 SGHRS, CDR2 YFSETQ. The CDR3 consists of 14 residues. This chain's CDR3 is CASSSNDRAETQYF. The CDR3 DNA sequence: TGCGCCAGCAGCTCGAACGACAGGGCGGAGACCCAGTACTTC. Full variable domain (missing parts from reference TRBV5-1 and TRBJ2-5): KAGVTQTPRYLIKTRGQQVTLSCSPISGHRSVSWYQQTPGQGLQFLFEYFSETQRNKGNFPGRFSGRQFSNSRSEMNVSTLELGDSALYLCASSSNDRAETQYFGPGTRLLVL.

This clone was recorded a few times. The chain links TRBV14 to TRBJ1-6; the D is unclear. CDR3 length: 12 amino acids. From germline, CDR1 is SGHDN and CDR2 FVKESK. V was clipped by 2 bases and J by 10 bases, with 6 bases between them. CDR3 DNA: TGTGCCAGCAGCCAATATGAATCACCCCTCCACTTT. It yields the protein CASSQYESPLHF.

V usage is TRBV9 and J usage is TRBJ2-2; possibly TRBD1 for D (5 bases). The V and J ends lost 4 bases and 0 bases respectively, with 10 bases between them. Germline V gene sequence: CDR1 SGDLS, CDR2 YYNGEE. The CDR3 is 15 amino acids. The CDR3 sequence: CASSPPTANTGELFF. The CDR3 region has the DNA TGTGCCAGCAGCCCGCCGACAGCGAACACCGGGGAGCTGTTTTTT.

The genes are TRBV6-5 and TRBJ2-2; 8 bases map to TRBD1. The CDR3 runs 14 residues. Germline V gene data show CDR1 as MNHEY and CDR2 as SVGAGI. After removal of 8 bases from V and 6 bases from J, the junction contained 8 bases not matched to a gene. Here the CDR3 DNA reads TGTGCCAGCCTCTACGAGACAGGGGCCGGGGAGCTGTTTTTT. Encoded protein: CASLYETGAGELFF.

This clone was observed a few times. The chain has TRBV6-6 and TRBJ2-3, with 9 bases lining up with TRBD1. This CDR3 comprises 14 residues. Trimming at V came to 6 bases and at J to 5 bases, leaving 6 bases not matched to a gene. CDR1 is MNHNY, CDR2 SVGAGI, per germline (reference sequence). In nucleotides, the CDR3 is TGTGCCAGCAGAAGGGACAGGGTAGGAGATACGCAGTATTTT. Translating gives CASRRDRVGDTQYF.

This clone was recorded a few times. This chain uses TRBV29-1 with TRBJ2-1, with 8 bases fitting TRBD2. CDR1 is SQVTM, CDR2 ANQGSEA, per germline. The junction had 11 bases not matched to a gene; V was cut back by 4 bases and J by 9 bases. The CDR3 totals 14 residues. CDR3 amino acids: CSVVRGTRGSEQFF. CDR3 bases: TGCAGCGTTGTTCGGGGGACTAGAGGTAGTGAGCAGTTCTTC.

This clone appeared a few times. This chain uses TRBV18 with TRBJ2-5; D call uncertain. V dropped 0 bases and J dropped 3 bases, with 11 bases sitting between them. Per the germline V gene, CDR1 is KGHSH and CDR2 is LQKENI. The CDR3 is made up of 15 amino acids. This chain's CDR3 is CASSPPATAKETQYF. In nucleotides, the CDR3 is TGTGCCAGCTCACCACCAGCAACAGCAAAAGAGACCCAGTACTTC.

Comments on this clone: The sample carries other DNA sequences with the same CDR3. The gene calls are TRBV7-2 and TRBJ2-1; no clear D gene. The CDR3 is 14 amino acids. With 4 bases removed from V and 3 bases from J, the gap between germline ends came to 10 bases. Germline CDR1 reads SGHTA; CDR2 reads FQGNSA. The CDR3 reads CASSSRRSYNEQFF. CDR3 DNA sequence: TGTGCCAGCAGCTCCCGAAGGAGCTACAATGAGCAGTTCTTC.

V gene TRBV5-6 combines with J gene TRBJ2-7; TRBD1 agrees at 9 bases. Per the germline V gene, CDR1 is SGHDT and CDR2 is YYEEEE. The CDR3 length is 13 residues. The junction had 5 bases not matched to a gene; V was cut back by 4 bases and J by 6 bases. The CDR3 DNA sequence: TGTGCCAGCAGCGCTGGGACAGGGTTCGAGCAGTACTTC. It specifies CASSAGTGFEQYF.